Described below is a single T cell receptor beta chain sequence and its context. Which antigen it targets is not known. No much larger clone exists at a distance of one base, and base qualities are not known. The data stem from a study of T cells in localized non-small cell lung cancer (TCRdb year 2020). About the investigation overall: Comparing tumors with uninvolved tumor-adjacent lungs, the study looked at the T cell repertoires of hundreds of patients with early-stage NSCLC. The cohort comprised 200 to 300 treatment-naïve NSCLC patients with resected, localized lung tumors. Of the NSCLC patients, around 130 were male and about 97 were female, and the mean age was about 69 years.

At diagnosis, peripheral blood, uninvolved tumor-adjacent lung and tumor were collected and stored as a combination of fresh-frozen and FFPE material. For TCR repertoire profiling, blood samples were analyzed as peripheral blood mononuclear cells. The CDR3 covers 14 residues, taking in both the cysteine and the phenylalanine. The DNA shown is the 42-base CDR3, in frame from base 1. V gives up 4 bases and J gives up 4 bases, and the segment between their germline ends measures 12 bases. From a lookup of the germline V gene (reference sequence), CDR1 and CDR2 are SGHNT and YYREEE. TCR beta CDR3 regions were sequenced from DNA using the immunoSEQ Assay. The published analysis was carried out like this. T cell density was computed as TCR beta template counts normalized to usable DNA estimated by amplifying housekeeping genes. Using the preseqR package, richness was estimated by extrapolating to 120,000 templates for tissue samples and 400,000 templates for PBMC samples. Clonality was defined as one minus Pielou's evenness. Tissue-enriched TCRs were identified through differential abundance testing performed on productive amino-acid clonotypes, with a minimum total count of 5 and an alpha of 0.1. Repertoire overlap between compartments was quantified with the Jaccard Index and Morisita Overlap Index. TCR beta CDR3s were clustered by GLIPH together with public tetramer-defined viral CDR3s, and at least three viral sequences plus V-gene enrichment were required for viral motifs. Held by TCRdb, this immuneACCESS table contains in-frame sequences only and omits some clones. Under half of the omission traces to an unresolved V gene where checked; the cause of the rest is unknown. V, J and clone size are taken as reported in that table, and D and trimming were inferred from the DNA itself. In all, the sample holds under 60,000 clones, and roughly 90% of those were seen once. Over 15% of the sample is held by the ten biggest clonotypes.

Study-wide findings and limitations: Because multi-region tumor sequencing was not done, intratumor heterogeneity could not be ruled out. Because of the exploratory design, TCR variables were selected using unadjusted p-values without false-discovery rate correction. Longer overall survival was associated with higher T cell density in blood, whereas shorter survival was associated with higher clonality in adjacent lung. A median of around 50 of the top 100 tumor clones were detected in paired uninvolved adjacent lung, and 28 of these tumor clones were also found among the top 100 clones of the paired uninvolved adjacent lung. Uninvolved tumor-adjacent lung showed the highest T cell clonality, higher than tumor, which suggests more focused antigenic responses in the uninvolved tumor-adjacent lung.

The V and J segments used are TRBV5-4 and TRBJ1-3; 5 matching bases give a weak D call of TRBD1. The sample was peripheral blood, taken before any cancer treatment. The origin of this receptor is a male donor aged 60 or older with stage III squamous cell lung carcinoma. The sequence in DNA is TGTGCCAGCAGCACGCCGGGGGGGGGAAACACCATATATTTT. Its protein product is CASSTPGGGNTIYF.